This T cell receptor (beta chain) stems from a study of cytomegalovirus exposure and HLA in healthy donors. PCR was performed using 60 Vbeta and 13 Jbeta primers. Using immunoSEQ multiplex PCR, the repertoire was profiled, and TCRdb retains in-frame clones only, with some absent. The sample totals over 65,000 clones. Germline V gives CDR1 SGHTA, CDR2 FQGNSA. Trimming took 4 bases from V and 4 from J, leaving 20 bases between them. The CDR3 is 16 amino acids. The material sequenced was PBMCs. The chain employs TRBV7-2 and TRBJ2-7, with TRBD1 as a possible D gene (7 bases). The origin of this receptor is a man aged 25-45 years in good health and CMV-seronegative. The CDR3 sequence: CASSSINRGGPYEQYF. CDR3 sequence (DNA): TGTGCCAGCAGCTCAATAAACAGGGGAGGACCGTACGAGCAGTACTTC.